These T cell receptor beta chains were read from a single sample in a study of cytomegalovirus exposure and HLA in healthy donors. Assay: immunoSEQ multiplex PCR; the TCRdb copy retains only in-frame clones and omits some. Altogether about 160,000 clones are present, approximately 80% being singletons, with the ten largest covering roughly 1.3%. Sample: PBMCs. The receptor set was obtained from a woman aged 45 to 65 in good health and CMV-seronegative. Each CDR3 is given with its conserved first and last residue. D genes are given only for firm matches. The listing skips clone size in some rows; elsewhere it reads once, few, many or a size class.

J | V | size | D | CDR3 | DNA
TRBJ2-3 | TRBV5-1 | NA | TRBD1 | CASSQGDPRTDTQYF | TGCGCCAGCAGCCAGGGGGACCCCCGCACAGATACGCAGTATTTT
TRBJ2-7 | TRBV7-2 | once | TRBD2 | CASSSGLAGPWGEQYF | TGTGCCAGCAGCTCGGGACTAGCGGGGCCCTGGGGTGAGCAGTACTTC
TRBJ1-2 | TRBV5-5 | NA | TRBD1 | CASSSVRQGSTGYTF | TGTGCCAGCAGCTCTGTAAGACAGGGCTCTACGGGCTACACCTTC
TRBJ1-1 | TRBV5-6 | NA | NA | CASSLGPSKNTEAFF | TGTGCCAGCAGCCTGGGACCTAGCAAGAACACTGAAGCTTTCTTT
TRBJ1-1 | TRBV5-1 | few | TRBD1 | CASSLGGTGYEAFF | TGCGCCAGCAGCTTGGGAGGGACAGGGTACGAAGCTTTCTTT
TRBJ2-7 | TRBV28 | NA | NA | CAIRRGLSYEQYF | TGTGCCATTAGAAGGGGTCTTTCCTACGAGCAGTACTTC
TRBJ2-1 | TRBV27 | few | TRBD1 | CASSFLSFRGRLGNEQFF | TGTGCCAGCAGTTTCCTTAGTTTTAGGGGGCGGTTGGGCAATGAGCAGTTCTTC
TRBJ2-3 | TRBV4-3 | NA | NA | CASSQGTGALTTDTQYF | TGCGCCAGCAGCCAAGGAACAGGCGCTCTTACTACAGATACGCAGTATTTT
TRBJ1-3 | TRBV6-5 | NA | TRBD1 | CASSRDRAGNTIYF | TGTGCCAGCAGCCGTGACAGGGCTGGAAACACCATATATTTT
TRBJ2-7 | TRBV4-3 | few | TRBD1 | CASSQGRDRGYEQYF | TGCGCCAGCAGCCAAGGTCGTGACAGGGGGTACGAGCAGTACTTC
TRBJ1-5 | TRBV6-6 | NA | NA | CASSPPVDQPQHF | TGTGCCAGCAGTCCCCCCGTCGATCAGCCCCAGCATTTT
TRBJ1-2 | TRBV27 | NA | TRBD1 | CASSRDSRINYGYTF | TGTGCCAGCAGTCGGGACAGTAGGATTAACTATGGCTACACCTTC
TRBJ1-2 | TRBV4-3 | NA | NA | CASSRDLGLYGYTF | TGCGCCAGCAGCCGTGATCTGGGGCTGTATGGCTACACCTTC
TRBJ2-2 | TRBV10-3 | few | NA | CAISRDFTGELFF | TGTGCCATCAGCAGGGATTTCACCGGGGAGCTGTTTTTT
TRBJ2-1 | TRBV30 | NA | NA | CAWSVYLRGYNEQFF | TGTGCCTGGAGTGTCTACCTACGGGGCTACAATGAGCAGTTCTTC
TRBJ1-5 | TRBV7-8 | NA | NA | CASRPPGAGGNQPQHF | TGTGCCAGCAGACCCCCAGGGGCGGGCGGCAATCAGCCCCAGCATTTT
TRBJ1-2 | TRBV7-9 | NA | TRBD1 | CASTLSGTGGFGYTF | TGTGCCAGCACACTTTCCGGGACAGGGGGATTTGGCTACACCTTC
TRBJ2-1 | TRBV12-5 | NA | NA | CASGLFNPGQGASYNEQFF | TGTGCTAGTGGTTTGTTTAACCCGGGACAAGGGGCCTCCTACAATGAGCAGTTCTTC
TRBJ1-5 | TRBV6-5 | NA | NA | CASSSYRDSNQPQHF | TGTGCCAGCAGTAGTTACAGGGACAGCAATCAGCCCCAGCATTTT
TRBJ1-3 | TRBV7-9 | few | NA | CASSLEFPAGNTIYF | TGTGCCAGCAGCTTAGAGTTCCCGGCTGGAAACACCATATATTTT
TRBJ2-7 | TRBV6-6 | NA | TRBD2 | CASLDRLAGREQYF | TGTGCCAGTCTGGATCGACTAGCGGGGAGAGAGCAGTACTTC
TRBJ2-7 | TRBV19 | once | NA | CASSIAPTGTYEQYF | TGTGCCAGTAGTATAGCCCCCACAGGGACCTACGAGCAGTACTTC
TRBJ1-1 | TRBV6-1 | NA | TRBD1 | CASGQGGTEAFF | TGTGCCAGTGGACAGGGGGGCACTGAAGCTTTCTTT
TRBJ2-3 | TRBV7-2 | once | TRBD2 | CASSLGWDSGASPRQYF | TGTGCCAGCAGCTTAGGGTGGGATAGCGGGGCCTCCCCGCGACAGTATTTT
TRBJ2-3 | TRBV4-3 | NA | TRBD2 | CASSQEAPSGSPSTDTQYF | TGCGCCAGCAGCCAAGAGGCACCTAGCGGGAGCCCTAGCACAGATACGCAGTATTTT
TRBJ2-6 | TRBV14 | NA | NA | CASSPTSGRSGANVLTF | TGTGCCAGCAGCCCGACGTCGGGTCGCTCTGGGGCCAACGTCCTGACTTTC
TRBJ1-1 | TRBV2 | NA | NA | CASSDSGARVNTEAFF | TGTGCCAGCAGTGATAGCGGCGCCCGGGTGAACACTGAAGCTTTCTTT
TRBJ2-3 | TRBV6-6 | NA | NA | CASSYPGTDTQYF | TGTGCCAGCAGTTACCCGGGCACAGATACGCAGTATTTT
TRBJ2-7 | TRBV28 | NA | TRBD2 | CASTLGLAGGPYEQYF | TGTGCCAGCACTTTAGGGCTAGCGGGGGGACCCTACGAGCAGTACTTC
TRBJ1-1 | TRBV7-2 | few | TRBD1 | CASSPQGANTEAFF | TGTGCCAGCAGCCCCCAGGGGGCGAACACTGAAGCTTTCTTT
TRBJ2-2 | TRBV7-2 | NA | NA | CASSFGQPALNAGELFF | TGTGCCAGCAGCTTCGGACAGCCTGCCCTCAATGCCGGGGAGCTGTTTTTT
TRBJ1-3 | TRBV10-1 | few | TRBD1 | CASSTGQGSAGNTIYF | TGCGCCAGCAGTACTGGACAGGGTTCGGCTGGAAACACCATATATTTT
TRBJ1-1 | TRBV19 | NA | TRBD1 | CASRTGSDTEAFF | TGTGCCAGTAGGACAGGGTCGGACACTGAAGCTTTCTTT
TRBJ2-1 | TRBV15 | NA | TRBD2 | CATSRDLGLAGLMYNEQFF | TGTGCCACCAGCAGAGATCTAGGACTAGCGGGGTTGATGTACAATGAGCAGTTCTTC
TRBJ2-5 | TRBV4-1 | NA | TRBD1 | CASTPRGDRGAPQPQETQYF | TGCGCCAGCACCCCAAGAGGAGACAGGGGCGCCCCACAGCCCCAAGAGACCCAGTACTTC
TRBJ2-2 | TRBV11-2 | NA | TRBD1 | CASSLDMETGTTGELFF | TGTGCCAGCAGCTTAGATATGGAGACAGGGACCACCGGGGAGCTGTTTTTT
TRBJ2-3 | TRBV5-8 | few | NA | CASSLERATDTQYF | TGTGCCAGCAGCTTGGAGAGAGCAACAGATACGCAGTATTTT
TRBJ1-3 | TRBV7-9 | NA | NA | CASSLSGRGNTIYF | TGTGCCAGCAGCTTGTCAGGGAGGGGAAACACCATATATTTT
TRBJ1-4 | TRBV7-9 | NA | NA | CASRMGTNQLHEKLFF | TGTGCCAGCAGGATGGGGACTAACCAACTACATGAAAAACTGTTTTTT
TRBJ1-1 | TRBV11-3 | NA | NA | CASSLVGLAEAFF | TGTGCCAGCAGCTTAGTCGGACTAGCTGAAGCTTTCTTT
TRBJ1-6 | TRBV18 | NA | NA | CASSPRQVFPPNSPLHF | TGTGCCAGCTCACCTCGACAGGTATTTCCTCCCAATTCACCCCTCCACTTT
TRBJ1-1 | TRBV28 | NA | NA | CASSLLEGWSEAFF | TGTGCCAGCAGTTTATTGGAGGGGTGGTCTGAAGCTTTCTTT
TRBJ2-5 | TRBV18 | NA | TRBD2 | CASSYSGTNQETQYF | TGTGCCAGCTCGTATTCCGGGACTAACCAAGAGACCCAGTACTTC
TRBJ1-2 | TRBV5-1 | NA | TRBD1 | CASSPGDRANGYTF | TGCGCCAGCAGCCCGGGGGACAGGGCTAATGGCTACACCTTC
TRBJ2-7 | TRBV4-2 | few | TRBD1 | CASSPRDSETYEQYF | TGTGCCAGCAGCCCCCGGGACAGCGAAACCTACGAGCAGTACTTC
TRBJ2-3 | TRBV11-3 | NA | TRBD1 | CASSLQPTGSTDTQYF | TGTGCCAGCAGCTTACAGCCGACAGGGTCCACAGATACGCAGTATTTT
TRBJ2-5 | TRBV4-3 | NA | TRBD1 | CASSQGQGFGQETQYF | TGCGCCAGCAGCCAAGGACAGGGGTTTGGACAAGAGACCCAGTACTTC